The 26 T cell receptor beta chains reported below all come from one sample, sequenced in a study of cytomegalovirus exposure and HLA in healthy donors (dated by TCRdb to 2016 to 2017). To prepare the library, the immunoSEQ multiplex PCR assay was applied. A mixture of 60 forward primers for TCR Vbeta segments and 13 reverse primers for TCR Jbeta segments was used in the multiplex PCR. TCRdb's version of the immuneACCESS table is confined to in-frame rearrangements and falls short of the full clone set. An unresolved V gene accounts for under half of the shortfall where checked; the remainder is of unknown origin. The sample's records list roughly 82,000 clones. The ten largest clonotypes hold 1.4% to 1.5% of the sample. Sequenced sample: PBMCs. These receptors originate from a woman in her sixties in good health and CMV-seronegative.

The J gene is TRBJ2-2, the V gene TRBV5-1; TRBD1 agrees at 7 bases. Germline V gene data show CDR1 as SGHRS and CDR2 as YFSETQ. The CDR3 consists of 15 residues. The J segment lost 3 bases and the V segment lost 4 bases, leaving 6 bases of the junction unmatched. In nucleotides, the CDR3 is TGCGCCAGCAGCCCGGGACAGTCAGACACCGGGGAGCTGTTTTTT. This sequence encodes CASSPGQSDTGELFF.

This rearrangement joins TRBV7-2 to TRBJ2-5, with D unresolved. Judging by the DNA end, TRBJ2-7 fits better; the J call may be wrong. Germline V gives CDR1 SGHTA, CDR2 FQGNSA. The CDR3 is 11 residues long. The CDR3 nucleotides read TGTGCCAGCAGCTTAAGTTACGAGCAGTACTTC. This gives the protein CASSLSYEQYF.

J is TRBJ1-3 and V is TRBV6-5, with 8 bases that match TRBD1. This CDR3 region has 15 residues. Germline V CDR1 and CDR2: MNHEY, SVGAGI. V was clipped by 8 bases and J by 0 bases; unmatched bases: 6. CDR3 loop: CASGRTGSSGNTIYF. DNA for the CDR3: TGTGCCAGCGGAAGGACAGGGAGCTCTGGAAACACCATATATTTT.

This chain links TRBV28 with TRBJ2-7; TRBD1 matches 9 bases. The CDR3 spans 16 residues. V shed 5 bases, J shed 4 bases, and the junction held 12 bases outside the gene matches. Germline lookup yields CDR1 MDHEN and CDR2 SYDVKM. The CDR3 nucleotides read TGTGCCAGCAGTCCTATGCGGGACAGGGTTTGGTACGAGCAGTACTTC. Its translation: CASSPMRDRVWYEQYF.

The V gene is TRBV28, the J gene TRBJ2-3; TRBD2 agrees at 8 bases. Germline-derived CDR1 and CDR2 are MDHEN and SYDVKM. This CDR3 has 15 amino acids. Losses at the gene ends were 9 bases for V and 2 bases for J; bases not matched to a gene: 10. The CDR3 DNA sequence: TGTGCCAGTCTCTCGGGGGGGCACCCCACAGATACGCAGTATTTT. The encoded protein is CASLSGGHPTDTQYF.

The V call is TRBV11-2, the J call TRBJ2-1; maybe TRBD2 (5 bases). The V end was cut by 1 base, the J end by 3 bases, with 10 bases between. Germline values: CDR1 SGHAT, CDR2 FQNNGV. The CDR3 has 15 amino acids. As DNA, the CDR3 is TGTGCCAGCAGCTTAGGAGAGGGTTTCTACAATGAGCAGTTCTTC. Protein: CASSLGEGFYNEQFF.

The chain is built from TRBV27 and TRBJ2-2; D may be TRBD1 (5 bases). Germline V CDR1 and CDR2: MNHEY, SMNVEV (reference sequence). This CDR3 is 14 amino acids long. V was trimmed by 7 bases and J by 6 bases, leaving 15 bases between them. CDR3 sequence reads: CASMDPPGPGELFF. Written as DNA, the CDR3 is TGTGCCAGCATGGACCCCCCAGGGCCCGGGGAGCTGTTTTTT.

The J gene is TRBJ2-1, the V gene TRBV27; 7 bases align to TRBD2. The CDR3 is 14 amino acids. Trimming at V came to 2 bases and at J to 8 bases, leaving 6 bases not matched to a gene. CDR1 and CDR2 from the germline V gene are MNHEY and SMNVEV (reference sequence). The CDR3 region has the DNA TGTGCCAGCAGTTTAGGGGGGGAGTTGTATGAGCAGTTCTTC. As protein: CASSLGGELYEQFF.

The V gene is TRBV7-2, the J gene TRBJ2-5; D gene uncertain. The J call may not be correct, given that the DNA end is closer to TRBJ2-7. Germline CDR1 and CDR2: SGHTA and FQGNSA. This CDR3 region has 13 residues. As DNA, the CDR3 is TGTGCCAGCAGCTCGGTGAGCTCCTACGAGCAGTACTTC. Translated: CASSSVSSYEQYF.

The chain links TRBV7-9 to TRBJ2-2, with D tentatively TRBD2 (5 bases). V lost 3 bases, J lost 6 bases, and 11 bases lay in between. CDR3 length equals 14 residues. Germline V CDR1 and CDR2: SEHNR, FQNEAQ (reference sequence). This chain's CDR3 is CASSFIAIPGELFF. In DNA, the CDR3 is TGTGCCAGCAGCTTCATAGCGATCCCCGGGGAGCTGTTTTTT. Together with reference TRBV7-9 and TRBJ2-2, the CDR3 gives the full variable domain: DTGVSQNPRHKITKRGQNVTFRCDPISEHNRLYWYRQTLGQGPEFLTYFQNEAQLEKSRLLSDRFSAERPKGSFSTLEIQRTEQGDSAMYLCASSFIAIPGELFFGEGSRLTVL.

The chain uses TRBV2 and TRBJ1-1; D not certain. V lost 5 bases and J 1 base, leaving 5 bases between the germline ends. Looked up from germline, CDR1 is SNHLY and CDR2 is FYNNEI. CDR3 length: 12 amino acids. Here the CDR3 reads CASSSGNTEAFF. The CDR3 DNA is TGTGCCAGCAGTAGCGGGAACACTGAAGCTTTCTTT.

This chain joins TRBV7-3 and TRBJ2-3, with 13 bases lining up with TRBD2. This CDR3 spans 16 amino acids. After removal of 4 bases from V and 4 bases from J, the junction contained 5 bases not matched to a gene. The germline CDR1 and CDR2 sequences are SGHTA and FQGTGA. The CDR3 sequence: CASSSGLAGVADTQYF. Here the CDR3 DNA reads TGTGCCAGCAGCTCTGGACTAGCGGGAGTCGCAGATACGCAGTATTTT.

The chain is built from TRBV28 and TRBJ2-5; D remains unclear. The germline V and J ends were trimmed by 7 bases and 4 bases, with 7 bases remaining between them. The CDR3 totals 11 residues. The germline gives CDR1 MDHEN, CDR2 SYDVKM. The CDR3 loop is CASTHLETQYF. The CDR3 DNA is TGTGCCAGCACCCACTTAGAGACCCAGTACTTC.

CDR3 nucleotides: TGCAGCGGACGGACAGAGGGCCTGGGGGACACCATATATTTT. Translating it yields CSGRTEGLGDTIYF. The J gene is TRBJ1-3, the V gene TRBV29-1; tentatively, D is TRBD1 (6 bases). The CDR3 runs to 14 residues. Looked up from germline, CDR1 is SQVTM and CDR2 is ANQGSEA. Trimming removed 7 bases at V and 8 bases at J, with 21 bases between.

This chain joins TRBV10-3 and TRBJ2-1; the D gene is possibly TRBD1 (7 bases). V gave up 6 bases and J gave up 8 bases, with 20 bases separating them. The CDR3 extends over 15 amino acids. CDR1 is ENHRY and CDR2 is SYGVKD in the germline V gene. The CDR3 region is CAIRYRGGIDDEQFF. In DNA form, the CDR3 reads TGTGCCATCAGGTACAGGGGAGGAATAGACGATGAGCAGTTCTTC.

The chain recombines TRBV29-1 with TRBJ1-2; 9 bases agree with TRBD1. The junction had 11 bases not matched to a gene; V was cut back by 4 bases and J by 5 bases. The CDR3 runs to 15 residues. Per the germline V gene, CDR1 is SQVTM and CDR2 is ANQGSEA. The CDR3 DNA reads as TGCAGCGTTGCGGCGGGGACAGGGATTAGGTATGGCTACACCTTC. As protein: CSVAAGTGIRYGYTF.

The chain uses TRBV27 and TRBJ2-7; TRBD1 aligns across 8 bases. V dropped 5 bases and J dropped 0; count of bases not matched to a gene: 9. In germline, CDR1 is MNHEY, CDR2 SMNVEV (reference sequence). The CDR3 is 16 residues long. CDR3 region: CASSPPPGQVSYEQYF. The CDR3 coding sequence is TGTGCCAGCAGTCCCCCACCGGGACAGGTCTCCTACGAGCAGTACTTC.

The V call is TRBV4-3, the J call TRBJ1-4; D not resolved. V was pared by 0 bases and J by 8 bases, with 7 bases between. CDR1 LGHNA and CDR2 YSLEER come from the germline V gene. The CDR3 is 13 amino acids. CDR3 sequence reads: CASSQEAGEKLFF. The CDR3 bases are TGCGCCAGCAGCCAAGAAGCAGGAGAAAAACTGTTTTTT.

This chain uses TRBV7-9 with TRBJ2-5; D is unresolved. CDR1 and CDR2 from the germline V gene are SEHNR and FQNEAQ (reference sequence). Trimming removed 5 bases at V and 11 bases at J, with 21 bases between. The CDR3 has 14 amino acids. CDR3 coding DNA: TGTGCCAGCAGCCCGACTCTTCAGCAATCCCCGCAGTACTTC. This encodes CASSPTLQQSPQYF.

CDR3 amino acids: CASSLRFLSSYEQYF. For the CDR3, the DNA is TGTGCCAGCAGCTTGCGGTTTCTTAGCTCCTACGAGCAGTACTTC. The rearrangement links TRBV5-6 to TRBJ2-7; D unclear. The length of the CDR3 is 15 residues. The V end lost 1 base, the J end lost 0 bases, and 11 bases lay between the germline ends. Germline loops: CDR1 SGHDT, CDR2 YYEEEE.

The V call is TRBV2, the J call TRBJ2-7, with D perhaps TRBD1 (5 bases). Germline CDR1 SNHLY, CDR2 FYNNEI. The CDR3 length is 15 residues. With 8 bases removed from V and 12 bases from J, the gap between germline ends came to 29 bases. CDR3: CASLIGATYPSMGYF. In nucleotides, the CDR3 is TGTGCCAGCCTGATAGGGGCCACGTACCCCTCGATGGGGTACTTC.

The chain employs TRBV7-9 and TRBJ2-5; D possibly corresponds to TRBD1 (5 bases). The germline V gene encodes CDR1 SEHNR and CDR2 FQNEAQ (reference sequence). CDR3 size: 14 residues. The V end was cut by 5 bases, the J end by 5 bases, with 15 bases between. The CDR3 reads CASSLPQGGETQYF. The CDR3 nucleotides read TGTGCCAGCAGCCTCCCGCAGGGTGGGGAGACCCAGTACTTC. Variable domain in full (rest from reference TRBV7-9 and TRBJ2-5): DTGVSQNPRHKITKRGQNVTFRCDPISEHNRLYWYRQTLGQGPEFLTYFQNEAQLEKSRLLSDRFSAERPKGSFSTLEIQRTEQGDSAMYLCASSLPQGGETQYFGPGTRLLVL.

The chain combines TRBV19 with TRBJ2-1, with 10 bases that match TRBD2. The CDR3 runs 16 residues. The ends lost 6 bases at V and 6 bases at J; junction bases unmatched: 11. From germline, CDR1 is LNHDA and CDR2 SQIVND (reference sequence). CDR3 residues: CASRSDTSGTSNEQFF. CDR3 coding DNA: TGTGCCAGTAGAAGTGACACTAGCGGGACTTCCAATGAGCAGTTCTTC.

The CDR3 reads CASSLHGLAGGVSYNEQFF. CDR3 nucleotide sequence: TGTGCCAGCAGTTTACACGGACTAGCGGGAGGTGTCTCCTACAATGAGCAGTTCTTC. J is TRBJ2-1 and V is TRBV27; 14 bases match TRBD2. Trimming cost V 2 bases and J 0 bases; bases outside gene matches: 6. Germline CDR1 and CDR2: MNHEY and SMNVEV (reference sequence). The CDR3 contains 19 residues.

The rearrangement links TRBV5-1 to TRBJ2-5, with 7 bases aligning to TRBD1. In germline, CDR1 is SGHRS, CDR2 YFSETQ. The length of the CDR3 is 15 residues. Trimming at V came to 0 bases and at J to 4 bases, leaving 6 bases not matched to a gene. The CDR3, as DNA: TGCGCCAGCAGCTTGGGTGGCAGGGGGAGAGAGACCCAGTACTTC. Amino acids: CASSLGGRGRETQYF.

The CDR3 region is CASSRDSRYGYTF. The CDR3, as DNA: TGTGCCAGCAGCCGGGACAGCCGCTATGGCTACACCTTC. The chain links TRBV11-1 to TRBJ1-2; TRBD1 matches at 7 bases. The V segment lost 5 bases and the J segment 4 bases; nucleotides outside the gene matches: 4. Germline lookup yields CDR1 SGHAT and CDR2 FQDESV (reference sequence). This CDR3 has 13 amino acids.